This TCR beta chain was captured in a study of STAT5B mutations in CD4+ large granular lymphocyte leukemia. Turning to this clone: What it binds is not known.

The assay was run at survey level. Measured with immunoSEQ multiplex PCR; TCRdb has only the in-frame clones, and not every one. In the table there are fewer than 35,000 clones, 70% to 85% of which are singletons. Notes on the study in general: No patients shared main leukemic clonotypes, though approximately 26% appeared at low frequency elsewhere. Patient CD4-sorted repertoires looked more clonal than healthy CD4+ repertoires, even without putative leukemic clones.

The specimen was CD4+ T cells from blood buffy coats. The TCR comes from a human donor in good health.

The CDR3 DNA sequence: TGTGCCAGCAGCGCGGGTTTGAACACTGAAGCTTTCTTT. Its protein product is CASSAGLNTEAFF. This sequence joins TRBV7-7 and TRBJ1-1; D unresolved. Germline V lookup: CDR1 SSHAT, CDR2 FNYEAQ (reference sequence). The CDR3 has 13 residues. V was shortened by 5 bases and J by 0 bases, with 7 bases between the two germline ends. Full variable domain (rest looked up from reference TRBV7-7 and TRBJ1-1): GAGVSQSPRYKVTKRGQDVTLRCDPISSHATLYWYQQALGQGPEFLTYFNYEAQPDKSGLPSDRFSAERPEGSISTLTIQRTEQRDSAMYRCASSAGLNTEAFFGQGTRLTVV.